This TCR beta chain stems from a study of cytomegalovirus exposure and HLA in healthy donors. Background on the study: Among approximately 390 genotyped donors, around 80% fell in the Caucasian-associated ancestry cluster. Regarding the study as a whole: A later analysis found common viral pathogens apparently linked to several of the most significant clusters. Analyses of presence/absence relied on an assumption of roughly uniform sequencing depth across donors.

Comments on this clone: The antigen remains unidentified.

Germline V gene data show CDR1 as SGHAT and CDR2 as FQNNGV. The J segment lost 3 bases and the V segment lost 1 base, leaving 5 bases of the junction unmatched. There are 16 residues in the CDR3. Primers for the PCR totalled 60 Vbeta and 13 Jbeta. Measured with immunoSEQ multiplex PCR; TCRdb has only the in-frame clones, and not every one. This table has around 150,000 clones, roughly 80% appearing once. The sequenced material came from PBMCs. This receptor was identified in a man aged 40-50 years in good health and CMV-seronegative. V is TRBV11-2 and J is TRBJ1-4, with 7 bases lining up with TRBD1. CDR3 residues: CASSLGQGFSNEKLFF. In DNA form, the CDR3 reads TGTGCCAGCAGCTTAGGACAGGGCTTTTCTAATGAAAAACTGTTTTTT.